The next 18 T cell receptor beta chains were all read from a single sample in a study of OX40 agonist ivuxolimab in advanced cancers. The method was immunoSEQ multiplex PCR; TCRdb's version includes in-frame clones alone and lacks a portion of them. The data show 70,000 or so clones, with about 88% seen just once and 15% to 20% held by the top ten. This specimen was CD4+ or CD8+ T cells sorted from blood, taken in a trial of the OX40 agonist ivuxolimab. These receptors came from an adult with an advanced solid tumor such as melanoma, head and neck, liver or kidney cancer.

The chain has TRBV18 and TRBJ1-2; the match to TRBD1 covers 7 bases. V was pared by 2 bases and J by 8 bases, with 8 bases of the junction left unmatched. The CDR3 is 14 amino acids. Germline V gene lookup returns CDR1 KGHSH and CDR2 LQKENI. The CDR3 region is CASSPVDRVIGYTF. The CDR3 nucleotides read TGTGCCAGCTCACCAGTTGACAGGGTAATCGGCTACACCTTC. Variable domain in full (rest from reference TRBV18 and TRBJ1-2): NAGVMQNPRHLVRRRGQEARLRCSPMKGHSHVYWYRQLPEEGLKFMVYLQKENIIDESGMPKERFSAEFPKEGPSILRIQQVVRGDSAAYFCASSPVDRVIGYTFGSGTRLTVV.

This clone showed up just once. The rearrangement uses TRBV21-1 and TRBJ1-1. TRBV21-1 is labeled a pseudogene. The CDR3 is 14 residues long. The CDR3 DNA is TGTGCCAGCAGCAAAGGGGGGGGATGGGCTGAAGCTTTCTTT. The encoded protein is CASSKGGGWAEAFF.

This chain links TRBV6-9 with TRBJ2-7; 8 positions agree with TRBD1. CDR1 is MNHGY, CDR2 SVAAGI, per germline. The CDR3 has 14 amino acids. With V trimmed by 3 bases and J by 6 bases, 7 bases remained unmatched. As DNA, the CDR3 is TGTGCCAGCAGTTACTCGGGCAGGGGGCTCGAGCAGTACTTC. Residues: CASSYSGRGLEQYF.

This rearrangement joins TRBV11-3 to TRBJ2-1; 12 bases align to TRBD2. Per germline, CDR1 SGHNT and CDR2 YENEEA. After removal of 2 bases from V and 7 bases from J, the junction contained 6 bases not matched to a gene. CDR3 size: 16 residues. Here the CDR3 DNA reads TGTGCCAGCAGCTTAACGACTAGCGGGAGCCCAAATGAGCAGTTCTTC. It is translated as CASSLTTSGSPNEQFF.

The chain combines TRBV4-2 with TRBJ2-3; TRBD2 aligns across 13 bases. Germline lookup yields CDR1 LGHNA and CDR2 YNFKEQ. V shed 3 bases and J 3 bases; nucleotides not matched to a gene: 9. The CDR3 runs to 18 residues. The CDR3 DNA sequence: TGTGCCAGCAGCCATCGGACTAGCGGGAGTCTGTTAACAGATACGCAGTATTTT. Translated, it gives CASSHRTSGSLLTDTQYF.

The chain couples TRBV6-6 to TRBJ2-1; D perhaps matches TRBD2 (6 bases). The CDR3 has 16 amino acids. V lost 6 bases and J lost 4, with 19 bases in between. Germline V gene lookup returns CDR1 MNHNY and CDR2 SVGAGI (reference sequence). CDR3 nucleotide sequence: TGTGCCAGCAGCCAATCGGGACTTCCCGGGTACAATGAGCAGTTCTTC. As protein: CASSQSGLPGYNEQFF.

This clone was seen a few times. This chain joins TRBV7-2 and TRBJ2-1; 16 positions agree with TRBD2. J gave up 7 bases and V 1 base, and 4 bases lay outside the gene matches. This CDR3 has 17 amino acids. Germline V gene data show CDR1 as SGHTA and CDR2 as FQGNSA. The DNA for the CDR3 is TGTGCCAGCAGCTTAGAGGGGACTAGCGGGAGGGTTAATGAGCAGTTCTTC. It yields the protein CASSLEGTSGRVNEQFF.

This clone turned up a few times. This chain uses TRBV4-1 with TRBJ2-7; 11 bases are shared with TRBD1. The CDR3 covers 16 residues. V dropped 4 bases and J dropped 0; count of bases not matched to a gene: 5. Germline V gives CDR1 MGHRA, CDR2 YSYEKL. The DNA for the CDR3 is TGCGCCAGCAGCCTAAGGACAGGGGGCAGCTCCTACGAGCAGTACTTC. Protein: CASSLRTGGSSYEQYF.

J is TRBJ2-7 and V is TRBV5-1; D possibly corresponds to TRBD2 (5 bases). The CDR3 contains 15 residues. V shed 0 bases and J shed 4 bases, with 14 bases lying between them. Germline V CDR1 and CDR2: SGHRS, YFSETQ. The CDR3: CASSLGGERIYEQYF. CDR3 nucleotide sequence: TGCGCCAGCAGCTTGGGGGGAGAGCGGATTTACGAGCAGTACTTC.

The rearrangement uses TRBV4-2 and TRBJ2-7; no firm D call. V shed 2 bases and J shed 1 base, with 0 bases lying between them. Germline CDR1 and CDR2: LGHNA and YNFKEQ. The CDR3 is made up of 11 amino acids. CDR3 residues: CASSQSYEQYF. In DNA, the CDR3 is TGTGCCAGCAGCCAATCCTACGAGCAGTACTTC.

The chain has TRBV5-1 and TRBJ1-2; 8 bases map to TRBD1. V dropped 5 bases and J dropped 4; count of bases not matched to a gene: 7. Per germline, CDR1 SGHRS and CDR2 YFSETQ. The CDR3 spans 14 residues. The CDR3 DNA is TGCGCCAGCAGACAACCGGGACAGGCCTATGGCTACACCTTC. Protein sequence: CASRQPGQAYGYTF.

This chain joins TRBV19 and TRBJ1-2; no firm D call. Trimming pared 1 base from V and 6 bases from J, leaving 12 bases between. Per the germline V gene, CDR1 is LNHDA and CDR2 is SQIVND (reference sequence). The CDR3 spans 14 residues. CDR3 nucleotide sequence: TGTGCCAGTAGTATAGGCAGGCCGAGGGATGGCTACACCTTC. Protein sequence: CASSIGRPRDGYTF.

The sample holds a few counts of this clone. This chain links TRBV6-1 with TRBJ2-3, with D possibly matching TRBD2 (6 bases). The germline V and J ends were trimmed by 2 bases and 0 bases, with 15 bases remaining between them. Germline V gene lookup returns CDR1 MNHNS and CDR2 SASEGT. The CDR3 is 17 amino acids. CDR3 sequence reads: CASSEHLSGTSTDTQYF. In DNA, the CDR3 is TGTGCCAGCAGTGAACACCTTAGCGGAACTAGCACAGATACGCAGTATTTT.

The chain uses TRBV4-1 and TRBJ2-7, with D unresolved. CDR1 and CDR2 from the germline V gene are MGHRA and YSYEKL. V lost 6 bases and J 3 bases, leaving 9 bases between the germline ends. This CDR3 region has 12 residues. The CDR3 here is CASRPMGYEQYF. The CDR3 coding sequence is TGCGCCAGCAGGCCCATGGGCTACGAGCAGTACTTC.

V usage is TRBV5-4 and J usage is TRBJ1-2; D is unclear. Per germline, CDR1 SGHNT and CDR2 YYREEE (reference sequence). V shed 0 bases and J shed 4 bases, with 13 bases lying between them. This CDR3 has 15 amino acids. The CDR3 nucleotides read TGTGCCAGCAGCTTGGTGGCCAGCGCGCTCTATGGCTACACCTTC. Translation gives CASSLVASALYGYTF.

The chain joins TRBV10-3 to TRBJ1-4, with 9 bases that match TRBD1. The V and J ends lost 1 base and 8 bases, in that order; junction bases with no gene match: 2. Germline values: CDR1 ENHRY, CDR2 SYGVKD. This CDR3 contains 14 residues. CDR3: CAISELGQGEKLFF. CDR3 sequence (DNA): TGTGCCATCAGTGAGTTGGGACAGGGCGAAAAACTGTTTTTT.

V is TRBV9 and J is TRBJ2-7; 9 nucleotides match TRBD1. CDR1 is SGDLS and CDR2 is YYNGEE in the germline V gene. The CDR3 consists of 14 residues. The J segment lost 6 bases and the V segment lost 4 bases, leaving 8 bases of the junction unmatched. CDR3 sequence (DNA): TGTGCCAGCAGCCACAAGACAGGGGGTAGCGAGCAGTACTTC. Amino acids: CASSHKTGGSEQYF. Full variable domain (rest looked up from reference TRBV9 and TRBJ2-7): DSGVTQTPKHLITATGQRVTLRCSPRSGDLSVYWYQQSLDQGLQFLIQYYNGEERAKGNILERFSAQQFPDLHSELNLSSLELGDSALYFCASSHKTGGSEQYFGPGTRLTVT.

The chain employs TRBV5-1 and TRBJ1-2; D perhaps matches TRBD1 (5 bases). V was cut by 4 bases and J by 8 bases, with 18 bases left in between. This CDR3 comprises 14 residues. CDR1 is SGHRS, CDR2 YFSETQ, per germline. The CDR3 region is CASSRDGREGGYTF. CDR3 in DNA: TGCGCCAGCAGCCGCGACGGCAGGGAGGGAGGCTACACCTTC. Based on the CDR3 plus reference TRBV5-1 and TRBJ1-2, the full variable domain is KAGVTQTPRYLIKTRGQQVTLSCSPISGHRSVSWYQQTPGQGLQFLFEYFSETQRNKGNFPGRFSGRQFSNSRSEMNVSTLELGDSALYLCASSRDGREGGYTFGSGTRLTVV.